Included here is one T cell receptor beta chain sequence, with context. Assay: immunoSEQ multiplex PCR; the TCRdb copy retains only in-frame clones and omits some. The sample lists roughly 80,000 clones; approximately 88% were seen once. The data belong to a study of OX40 agonist ivuxolimab in advanced cancers. Study summary: As their treatment, patients were administered ivuxolimab, an agonistic anti-OX40 (CD134) antibody. The dose-escalation cohort had hepatocellular carcinoma, melanoma, renal cell or head and neck cancer.

The germline V gene has CDR1 SGHRS and CDR2 YFSETQ. This CDR3 contains 15 residues. Trimming left V 0 bases short and J 3 bases short, with 7 bases between. V and J are TRBV5-1 and TRBJ2-6, with D possibly TRBD2 on 5 matching bases. The material sequenced was CD4+ or CD8+ T cells sorted from blood, taken in a trial of the OX40 agonist ivuxolimab. The receptor comes from an adult with an advanced solid tumor such as melanoma, head and neck, liver or kidney cancer. DNA for the CDR3: TGCGCCAGCAGCTTGGGAGGGAATGGGGCCAACGTCCTGACTTTC. It is translated as CASSLGGNGANVLTF.